Each of the 4 T cell receptor beta chains below was sequenced from the same sample in a study of tumor-infiltrating lymphocytes in primary liver carcinoma. It was unsorted whole blood that yielded blood RNA, and germline DNA was also extracted. Production of TCR beta cDNA used about 500 ng total RNA together with a constant-region primer. Construction of TCR beta libraries relied on three successive nested multiplex PCR rounds employing slightly modified ARM-PCR. TRBV1-TRBV30 forward primers and a C-beta reverse primer were used in the first two PCR rounds, which each ran for 9 to 10 cycles. Each CDR3 protein gets one entry after TCRdb re-called the multiplex PCR reads with MiXCR. The repertoire consists of fewer than 350,000 distinct CDR3 sequences, with 65% occurring once and the leading ten covering approximately 9%. The sample was peripheral blood. The origin of the receptors is a man aged 40-50 years with primary liver carcinoma and hepatitis B virus infection.

Notes on this clonotype: This may be a read error: a much more frequent sequence differs by one nucleotide. This sequence joins TRBV12-3 or TRBV12-4 and TRBJ2-7; 9 bases map to TRBD2. The CDR3 length is 15 residues. As DNA, the CDR3 is TGTGTCAGCAGTTTTGGGCTAGCGGGACCCTACGAGCAGTACTTC. Translating gives CVSSFGLAGPYEQYF.

On this clonotype itself: An end of the junction does not agree with germline; a read error may underlie this. The genes are TRBV29-1 and TRBJ2-5, with 10 nucleotides matching TRBD1. This CDR3 spans 15 amino acids. The germline CDR1 and CDR2 sequences are SQVTM and ANQGSEA. Here the CDR3 reads CSLEADRGIAETQYF. CDR3 bases: TGCAGCCTTGAAGCGGACAGGGGGATAGCAGAGACCCAGTACTTC. Drawing the rest from reference TRBV29-1 and TRBJ2-5, the complete variable domain is SAVISQKPSRDICQRGTSLTIQCQVDSQVTMMFWYRQQPGQSLTLIATANQGSEATYESGFVIDKFPISRPNLTFSTLTVSNMSPEDSSIYLCSLEADRGIAETQYFGPGTRLLVL.

The sample holds a few counts of this clonotype. CDR3 sequence: CASKEAAGGNSYEQYF. In DNA form, the CDR3 reads TGTGCCTCCAAGGAGGCGGCGGGAGGGAACTCCTACGAGCAGTACTTC. This chain joins TRBV6-1 and TRBJ2-7; 9 bases line up with TRBD2. CDR1 and CDR2 (germline): MNHNS, SASEGT. The V and J ends lost 11 bases and 0 bases, in that order; junction bases with no gene match: 14. The CDR3 consists of 16 residues.

As concerns this clonotype: A much larger clone differs by one base, so this may be a read error. The chain is built from TRBV4-1 and TRBJ1-1, with D tentatively TRBD1 (6 bases). Trimming removed 4 bases at V and 3 bases at J, with 9 bases between. The CDR3 contains 13 residues. Germline V gene data show CDR1 as MGHRA and CDR2 as YSYEKL. The CDR3 loop is CASSRGADTEAFF. CDR3 DNA sequence: TGCGCCAGCAGCCGGGGGGCCGACACTGAAGCTTTCTTT.